One and the same sample provided the 16 T cell receptor beta chains below, sequenced in a study of blood T cell repertoires in COVID-19 (dated by TCRdb to 2020 to 2022). Library generation was performed with the immunoSEQ multiplex PCR assay. The table was pulled from immuneACCESS by TCRdb, which kept in-frame rearrangements only. Such tables lose some clones; where checked, under half of the loss comes from unresolved V genes, and the rest has no known cause. In all, the sample holds some 260,000 clones, and around 80% of those were seen once. The ten biggest clones cover 4.1% of the sample. Material: PBMCs or T cells enriched from blood (not recorded which). These receptors came from a man aged 25 to 40 with acute COVID-19.

The chain is built from TRBV6-2 or TRBV6-3 and TRBJ2-7, with D possibly TRBD1 on 6 matching bases. The CDR3 consists of 13 residues. Germline assignment: CDR1 MNHEY and CDR2 SVGEGT. V shed 2 bases and J shed 7 bases, with 12 bases lying between them. The CDR3 loop reads CASSYDTGFEQYV. The CDR3 nucleotides read TGTGCCAGCAGTTACGACACAGGGTTTGAGCAGTACGTC.

The rearrangement joins TRBV10-3 to TRBJ2-7, with 8 bases identical to TRBD1. CDR1 ENHRY and CDR2 SYGVKD come from the germline V gene. V trimming: 4 bases; J trimming: 5 bases; junction bases outside the gene matches: 7. The CDR3 spans 14 residues. The CDR3 sequence: CAISGDRTGHEQYV. DNA of the CDR3: TGTGCCATCAGTGGGGATCGGACAGGGCACGAGCAGTACGTC.

This clone was detected only a few times. The V call is TRBV5-1, the J call TRBJ2-7; unclear D gene. V was shortened by 5 bases and J by 2 bases, with 17 bases between the two germline ends. Germline lookup yields CDR1 SGHRS and CDR2 YFSETQ. The CDR3 is made up of 15 amino acids. CDR3 bases: TGCGCCAGCAGGACAATTACCCCCTTACCCTACGAGCAGTACGTC. Its translation: CASRTITPLPYEQYV.

This chain uses TRBV19 with TRBJ2-1, with TRBD2 matching over 7 bases. Germline lookup yields CDR1 LNHDA and CDR2 SQIVND (reference sequence). CDR3 size: 14 residues. V dropped 3 bases and J dropped 10; count of bases not matched to a gene: 9. CDR3 amino acids: CASSIGLADLEQFF. As DNA, the CDR3 is TGTGCCAGTAGTATTGGGCTAGCGGACCTAGAGCAGTTCTTC.

This rearrangement joins TRBV19 to TRBJ1-4; D is unresolved. Trimming took off 5 bases at V and 0 bases at J, with 10 bases between the two ends. Germline values: CDR1 LNHDA, CDR2 SQIVND (reference sequence). This CDR3 region has 15 residues. DNA for the CDR3: TGTGCCAGTAGTCCGGGAACAGCAACTAATGAAAAACTGTTTTTT. Its protein product is CASSPGTATNEKLFF.

The chain carries TRBV12-3 or TRBV12-4 and TRBJ1-5, with D unclear. The germline V and J ends were trimmed by 1 base and 11 bases, with 6 bases remaining between them. This CDR3 is built from 11 residues. The CDR3 protein is CASSLGEAQHF. CDR3 DNA: TGTGCCAGCAGTTTAGGAGAGGCCCAGCATTTT.

The chain uses TRBV7-2 and TRBJ1-1, with 9 bases lining up with TRBD1. Trimming removed 2 bases from V and 0 bases from J; junction bases left unmatched: 7. The CDR3 is 17 amino acids. CDR1 SGHTA and CDR2 FQGNSA come from the germline V gene. CDR3 region: CASSLYPGQGMNTEAFF. The DNA of the CDR3 is TGTGCCAGCAGCTTATACCCCGGACAGGGGATGAACACTGAAGCTTTCTTT.

CDR3 in DNA: TGTGCCACCAGTGATCGTCGGGACTTGTACTTC. Amino acids: CATSDRRDLYF. The chain couples TRBV24-1 to TRBJ2-5; weak D call: TRBD2 (6 bases). Looked up from germline, CDR1 is KGHDR and CDR2 is SFDVKD. Trimming cost V 3 bases and J 13 bases, with 11 bases left between them. This CDR3 contains 11 residues.

The chain combines TRBV6-1 with TRBJ2-3; 7 nucleotides align to TRBD1. The CDR3 covers 16 residues. Germline V CDR1 and CDR2: MNHNS, SASEGT. The ends lost 3 bases at V and 2 bases at J; junction bases unmatched: 8. CDR3 nucleotide sequence: TGTGCCAGCAGTGACACCGGGACAGCCTTCACAGATACGCAGTATTTT. This translates into CASSDTGTAFTDTQYF.

The rearrangement uses TRBV5-8 and TRBJ1-1, with D tentatively TRBD1 (5 bases). The V gene's germline CDR1 is SGHTS and CDR2 YDEGEE. The CDR3 has 14 residues. Trimming removed 4 bases from V and 5 bases from J, with 15 bases in between. This CDR3 reads CASSRRGIGTEAFF. The CDR3, as DNA: TGTGCCAGCAGCCGGAGGGGCATAGGGACTGAAGCTTTCTTT. Complete variable domain (other parts from reference TRBV5-8 and TRBJ1-1): EAGVTQSPTHLIKTRGQQATLRCSPISGHTSVYWYQQALGLGLQFLLWYDEGEERNRGNFPPRFSGRQFPNYSSELNVNALELEDSALYLCASSRRGIGTEAFFGQGTRLTVV.

The V and J genes are TRBV30 and TRBJ1-6; a possible D gene is TRBD1 (5 bases). Per the germline V gene, CDR1 is GTSNPN and CDR2 is SVGIG (reference sequence). This CDR3 spans 16 amino acids. The V end lost 0 bases, the J end lost 6 bases, and 15 bases lay between the germline ends. CDR3 coding DNA: TGTGCCTGGAGTGTGAAAACCGGGACTGGTAATTCACCCCTCCACTTT. Translating gives CAWSVKTGTGNSPLHF.

The chain has TRBV2 and TRBJ2-7; D remains unclear. The CDR3 extends over 13 amino acids. Trimming shortened V by 8 bases and J by 0 bases, and 11 bases separated the two germline ends. Germline values: CDR1 SNHLY, CDR2 FYNNEI. The CDR3 loop is CASGNSRSYEQYV. The CDR3 region has the DNA TGTGCCAGCGGTAACTCCCGCTCCTACGAGCAGTACGTC.

This chain joins TRBV18 and TRBJ2-2, with TRBD2 matching 8 bases. Per the germline V gene, CDR1 is KGHSH and CDR2 is LQKENI. V was pared by 3 bases and J by 4 bases, with 13 bases of the junction left unmatched. This CDR3 region has 18 residues. The CDR3 region has the DNA TGTGCCAGCTCACCCGCCTCTGGGCTAGCGGGTGTCACCGGGGAGCTGTTTTTT. Encoded protein: CASSPASGLAGVTGELFF. The full variable domain, completed using reference TRBV18 and TRBJ2-2, is NAGVMQNPRHLVRRRGQEARLRCSPMKGHSHVYWYRQLPEEGLKFMVYLQKENIIDESGMPKERFSAEFPKEGPSILRIQQVVRGDSAAYFCASSPASGLAGVTGELFFGEGSRLTVL.

The gene calls are TRBV9 and TRBJ2-1; 7 bases fit TRBD1. Germline values: CDR1 SGDLS, CDR2 YYNGEE. There are 13 residues in the CDR3. V shed 9 bases, J shed 5 bases, and the junction held 8 bases outside the gene matches. As DNA, the CDR3 is TGTGCCACATCCCGGGACAGCCACAATGAGCAGTTCTTC. Its translation is CATSRDSHNEQFF.

The rearrangement joins TRBV20-1 to TRBJ2-1; tentatively, D is TRBD2 (5 bases). Per germline, CDR1 DFQATT and CDR2 SNEGSKA (reference sequence). V lost 3 bases and J lost 8, with 14 bases in between. This CDR3 spans 13 amino acids. CDR3 sequence (DNA): TGCAGTGCTAGTCTAGAACGGGGAGATGAGCAGTTCTTC. Its translation: CSASLERGDEQFF.

Worth noting for this clone: In the same sample, other DNA sequences code for this CDR3. This chain joins TRBV2 and TRBJ1-1; possibly TRBD1 for D (6 bases). The length of the CDR3 is 14 residues. Germline V CDR1 and CDR2: SNHLY, FYNNEI. Deletions cut 9 bases from V and 1 base from J, with 15 bases between. The CDR3 sequence: CASSKDRPNTEAFF. The DNA of the CDR3 is TGTGCCAGTAGTAAAGACAGGCCGAACACTGAAGCTTTCTTT. Supplemented by reference TRBV2 and TRBJ1-1, the full variable domain reads EPEVTQTPSHQVTQMGQEVILRCVPISNHLYFYWYRQILGQKVEFLVSFYNNEISEKSEIFDDQFSVERPDGSNFTLKIRSTKLEDSAMYFCASSKDRPNTEAFFGQGTRLTVV.